Shown below are 26 T cell receptor beta chains from a single sample sequenced in a study of blood T cell repertoires in COVID-19. Assay used: immunoSEQ multiplex PCR; TCRdb lists only in-frame clones, some missing. The table lists 100,000 or so clones, 86% of them singletons. Sequencing used PBMCs or T cells enriched from blood (not recorded which). The source is a woman between 45 and 65 years old who had recovered from COVID-19.

In regard to this clone: A junction end diverges from the germline sequence, so it may reflect a read error. This sequence joins TRBV15 and TRBJ1-5, with D hard to call. Germline CDR1 reads LNHNV; CDR2 reads YYDKDF (reference sequence). The CDR3 spans 16 residues. CDR3 nucleotides: TGTGCCACCAGAAGAGATACGGGATATGGCAATCAGCCCCAGCATTTT. Its protein product is CATRRDTGYGNQPQHF.

J is TRBJ1-6 and V is TRBV7-9; TRBD1 matches at 10 bases. CDR3 length: 15 amino acids. V lost 5 bases and J lost 8; bases outside the gene matches: 6. Germline assignment: CDR1 SEHNR and CDR2 FQNEAQ (reference sequence). Here the CDR3 reads CASSPWDRGDSPLHF. The DNA for the CDR3 is TGTGCCAGCAGCCCGTGGGACAGGGGTGATTCACCCCTCCACTTT.

The CDR3 DNA sequence: TGTGCCAGCGATACATATACAGGGGGGAAAGGAAATTCACCCCTCCACTTT. Its protein is CASDTYTGGKGNSPLHF. The chain combines TRBV13 with TRBJ1-6; 8 bases align to TRBD1. Germline-derived CDR1 and CDR2 are PRHDT and FYEKMQ (reference sequence). V lost 8 bases and J lost 7; bases outside the gene matches: 16. This CDR3 has 17 residues.

J is TRBJ2-5 and V is TRBV2; 9 bases are shared with TRBD2. Germline loops: CDR1 SNHLY, CDR2 FYNNEI. This CDR3 has 14 amino acids. Trimming removed 5 bases from V and 5 bases from J; junction bases left unmatched: 6. CDR3 sequence reads: CASSWIAGEETQYF. The CDR3 coding sequence is TGTGCCAGCAGTTGGATAGCGGGAGAGGAGACCCAGTACTTC.

The chain combines TRBV24-1 with TRBJ1-2; no clear D gene. Germline values: CDR1 KGHDR, CDR2 SFDVKD. V was pared by 7 bases and J by 3 bases, with 14 bases between. The CDR3 extends over 14 amino acids. The CDR3 coding sequence is TGTGCCACCAGCAGAGAGGATTGGGACTATGGCTACACCTTC. Encoded protein: CATSREDWDYGYTF.

This sequence joins TRBV12-3 or TRBV12-4 and TRBJ2-3; the D gene is possibly TRBD1 (6 bases). The V and J ends lost 6 bases and 5 bases respectively, with 12 bases between them. The CDR3 length is 13 residues. The CDR3 bases are TGTGCCAGCAGGGACAGCCGACAAGATACGCAGTATTTT. Its translation is CASRDSRQDTQYF.

The chain uses TRBV29-1 and TRBJ2-2, with TRBD2 matching 13 bases. The CDR3 has 17 amino acids. The V segment lost 0 bases and the J segment 7 bases; nucleotides outside the gene matches: 8. Per the germline V gene, CDR1 is SQVTM and CDR2 is ANQGSEA. The CDR3 DNA sequence: TGCAGCGTTGAAGAAGCCGGGACTAGCGGGATTAGCGGGGAGCTGTTTTTT. It is translated as CSVEEAGTSGISGELFF.

This chain links TRBV28 with TRBJ2-4; TRBD1 might be the D (6 bases). CDR3 size: 14 residues. V was cut by 5 bases and J by 1 base, with 9 bases left in between. Germline lookup yields CDR1 MDHEN and CDR2 SYDVKM. The CDR3 coding sequence is TGTGCCAGCAGTCAACAGGGTGCCAAAAACATTCAGTACTTC. It yields the protein CASSQQGAKNIQYF.

This clone was seen just once. V is TRBV6-5 and J is TRBJ1-1, with D possibly TRBD1 on 5 matching bases. The CDR3 is made up of 14 amino acids. Looked up from germline, CDR1 is MNHEY and CDR2 is SVGAGI. Trimming left V 6 bases short and J 6 bases short, with 17 bases between. CDR3 sequence: CASRTRGFRAEAFF. For the CDR3, the DNA is TGTGCCAGCAGGACTAGGGGATTTCGGGCTGAAGCTTTCTTT.

The chain combines TRBV7-5 with TRBJ2-4; TRBD1 reflects the table's D call only, with no check against the DNA. TRBV7-5 is a pseudogene. The CDR3 contains 16 residues. CDR3 DNA: TGTGCCAGAAGCTTCCTTAAGGGGATAGCCAAAAACATTCAGTACTTC. This codes for CARSFLKGIAKNIQYF.

This clone was counted at least ten times. This chain links TRBV12-3 or TRBV12-4 with TRBJ1-2; 7 positions match TRBD1. The CDR3 extends over 13 amino acids. The trim removed 6 bases at V and 3 bases at J, leaving 4 bases unmatched. CDR3 in amino acids: CASRTQGDYGYTF. CDR3 in DNA: TGTGCCAGCAGGACCCAGGGGGACTATGGCTACACCTTC.

The chain combines TRBV5-1 with TRBJ2-2; no firm D call. Per the germline V gene, CDR1 is SGHRS and CDR2 is YFSETQ. V lost 7 bases and J 0 bases, leaving 7 bases between the germline ends. CDR3 length: 13 residues. The CDR3 DNA sequence: TGCGCCAGCTTTCCAACGAACACCGGGGAGCTGTTTTTT. Translating gives CASFPTNTGELFF.

This clone has only one observation. The rearrangement uses TRBV10-1 and TRBJ2-7; 9 bases are a match to TRBD2. This CDR3 region has 15 residues. V dropped 0 bases and J dropped 3; count of bases not matched to a gene: 3. The germline CDR1 and CDR2 sequences are WNHNN and SYGVQD (reference sequence). The CDR3 spells CASSESSGRYYEQYF. CDR3 nucleotides: TGCGCCAGCAGTGAGTCAAGCGGGAGGTACTACGAGCAGTACTTC.

The rearrangement uses TRBV5-1 and TRBJ1-3; D might be TRBD1 (6 bases). Germline CDR1 reads SGHRS; CDR2 reads YFSETQ. Deletions cut 0 bases from V and 3 bases from J, with 7 bases between. This CDR3 region has 14 residues. The CDR3 sequence is CASSLAGDGNTIYF. CDR3 nucleotides: TGCGCCAGCAGCTTGGCAGGGGATGGAAACACCATATATTTT.

The rearrangement joins TRBV24-1 to TRBJ2-1, with D tentatively TRBD2 (5 bases). The V gene lost 0 bases and the J gene lost 2 bases, with 10 bases spanning the gap. This CDR3 spans 16 amino acids. CDR1 is KGHDR and CDR2 is SFDVKD in the germline V gene. Here the CDR3 reads CATSDLEGAPYNEQFF. CDR3 coding DNA: TGTGCCACCAGTGATTTGGAGGGAGCCCCCTACAATGAGCAGTTCTTC.

The J gene is TRBJ1-2, the V gene TRBV27; 11 bases are shared with TRBD1. The CDR3 consists of 16 residues. Losses at the gene ends were 2 bases for V and 7 bases for J; bases not matched to a gene: 9. CDR1 and CDR2 (germline): MNHEY, SMNVEV (reference sequence). The CDR3 DNA reads as TGTGCCAGCAGTTTAGGTTGGGACAGGGGGGTTGGTGGCTACACCTTC. Translating it yields CASSLGWDRGVGGYTF.

The V and J genes are TRBV9 and TRBJ2-5; TRBD2 aligns across 11 bases. Germline lookup yields CDR1 SGDLS and CDR2 YYNGEE. The CDR3 totals 16 residues. With V trimmed by 0 bases and J by 3 bases, 4 bases remained unmatched. The CDR3 DNA reads TGTGCCAGCAGCGTAGTGGCTAGCGGGGGGAAAGAGACCCAGTACTTC. This sequence encodes CASSVVASGGKETQYF.

The V call is TRBV6-1, the J call TRBJ1-2, with D unresolved. The CDR3 runs 14 residues. Germline CDR1 is MNHNS and CDR2 is SASEGT. Trimming cost V 2 bases and J 2 bases, with 9 bases left between them. Here the CDR3 DNA reads TGTGCCAGCAGTGAAAATCTGGGCAACTATGGCTACACCTTC. It translates to CASSENLGNYGYTF.

The rearrangement links TRBV19 to TRBJ1-5; D remains ambiguous. The germline V gene encodes CDR1 LNHDA and CDR2 SQIVND (reference sequence). V was trimmed by 4 bases and J by 10 bases, leaving 11 bases between them. The CDR3 has 12 amino acids. CDR3 DNA sequence: TGTGCCAGTAGTACACCGGGAATCCCCCAGCATTTT. Its translation: CASSTPGIPQHF.

This clone was recorded a few times. The rearrangement links TRBV3-1 (or the pseudogene TRBV3-2) to TRBJ1-2, with 9 bases lining up with TRBD1. Germline CDR1 LGHDT, CDR2 YNNKEL (reference sequence). This CDR3 has 15 residues. V gave up 1 base and J gave up 8 bases; unmatched junction bases: 8. CDR3 in amino acids: CASSQALDRGGGYTF. The CDR3 DNA follows: TGTGCCAGCAGCCAAGCCTTGGACAGGGGTGGGGGCTACACCTTC.

The chain links TRBV3-1 (or the pseudogene TRBV3-2) to TRBJ1-1; 10 bases align to TRBD1. Trimming took 1 base from V and 4 from J; bases not matched to a gene: 3. This CDR3 is built from 15 residues. Germline V gene sequence: CDR1 LGHDT, CDR2 YNNKEL (reference sequence). CDR3 nucleotide sequence: TGTGCCAGCAGCCAAGGGACAGGGGGAATCACTGAAGCTTTCTTT. It specifies CASSQGTGGITEAFF.

The chain employs TRBV6-5 and TRBJ1-2; D might be TRBD1 (6 bases). Germline V gene sequence: CDR1 MNHEY, CDR2 SVGAGI. V was cut by 5 bases and J by 1 base, with 11 bases left in between. The CDR3 is made up of 14 amino acids. In nucleotides, the CDR3 is TGTGCCAGCAGTCGGACAGCTCTTAACTATGGCTACACCTTC. Protein sequence: CASSRTALNYGYTF.

The rearrangement joins TRBV3-1 (or the pseudogene TRBV3-2) to TRBJ2-3, with 12 positions matching TRBD2. V was pared by 3 bases and J by 4 bases, with 2 bases of the junction left unmatched. The V gene's germline CDR1 is LGHDT and CDR2 YNNKEL (reference sequence). The CDR3 totals 15 residues. CDR3 DNA: TGTGCCAGCAGCCACCTAGCGGGAGGGCCAGATACGCAGTATTTT. Protein: CASSHLAGGPDTQYF.

The rearrangement uses TRBV24-1 and TRBJ2-7; the match to TRBD1 covers 9 bases. The CDR3 consists of 15 residues. V lost 3 bases to trimming and J lost 4 bases; unmatched junction nucleotides: 6. CDR1 KGHDR and CDR2 SFDVKD come from the germline V gene. The CDR3 coding sequence is TGTGCCACCAGTGATCCCCGGACAGGGGTGTACGAGCAGTACTTC. Its translation is CATSDPRTGVYEQYF.

This clone was seen only a few times. This chain joins TRBV5-4 and TRBJ2-1; D is perhaps TRBD2 (6 bases). The CDR3 runs 17 residues. The germline CDR1 and CDR2 sequences are SGHNT and YYREEE (reference sequence). V lost 0 bases to trimming and J lost 6 bases, with 19 bases between them. The DNA for the CDR3 is TGTGCCAGCAGCTTGGTTTATGGCGGGATCCCGAGCAATGAGCAGTTCTTC. Translation: CASSLVYGGIPSNEQFF.

This chain joins TRBV4-1 and TRBJ1-4; D ambiguous. This CDR3 is 17 amino acids long. Germline V gene data show CDR1 as MGHRA and CDR2 as YSYEKL. V dropped 1 base and J dropped 3 bases, with 15 bases sitting between them. CDR3 coding DNA: TGCGCCAGCAGCCAAGCCCTTCAGGAGGGCTCTAATGAAAAACTGTTTTTT. It translates to CASSQALQEGSNEKLFF.